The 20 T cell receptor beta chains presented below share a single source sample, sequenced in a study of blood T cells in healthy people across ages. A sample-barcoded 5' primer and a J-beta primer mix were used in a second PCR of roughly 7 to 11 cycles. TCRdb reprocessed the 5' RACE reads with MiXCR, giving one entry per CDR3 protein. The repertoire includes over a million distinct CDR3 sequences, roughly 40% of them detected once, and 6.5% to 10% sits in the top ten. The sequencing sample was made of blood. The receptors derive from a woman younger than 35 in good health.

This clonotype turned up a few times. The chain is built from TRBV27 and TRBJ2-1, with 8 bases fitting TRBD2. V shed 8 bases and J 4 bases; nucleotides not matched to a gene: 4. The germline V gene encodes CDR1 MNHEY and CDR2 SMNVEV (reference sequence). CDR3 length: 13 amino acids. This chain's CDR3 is CASRTSSYNEQFF. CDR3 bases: TGTGCCAGCCGGACTAGCAGTTACAATGAGCAGTTCTTC.

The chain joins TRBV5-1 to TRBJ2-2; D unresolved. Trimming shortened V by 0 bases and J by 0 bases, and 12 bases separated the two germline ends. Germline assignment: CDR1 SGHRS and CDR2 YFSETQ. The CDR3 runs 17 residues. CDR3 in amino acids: CASSLGDWTANTGELFF. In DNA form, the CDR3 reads TGCGCCAGCAGCTTGGGTGATTGGACGGCGAACACCGGGGAGCTGTTTTTT.

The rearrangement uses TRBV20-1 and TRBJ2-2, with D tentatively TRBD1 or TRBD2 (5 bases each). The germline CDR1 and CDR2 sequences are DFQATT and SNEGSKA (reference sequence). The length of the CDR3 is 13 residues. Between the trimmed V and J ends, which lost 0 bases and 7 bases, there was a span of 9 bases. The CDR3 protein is CSAREGPSGELFF. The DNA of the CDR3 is TGCAGTGCTAGAGAGGGACCCAGCGGGGAGCTGTTTTTT.

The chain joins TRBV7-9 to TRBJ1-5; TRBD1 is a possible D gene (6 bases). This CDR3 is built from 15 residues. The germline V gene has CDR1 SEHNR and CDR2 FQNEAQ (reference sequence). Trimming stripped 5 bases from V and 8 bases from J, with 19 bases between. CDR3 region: CASSQGRDTEEPQHF. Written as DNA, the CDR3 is TGTGCCAGCAGCCAGGGAAGGGACACCGAGGAGCCCCAGCATTTT.

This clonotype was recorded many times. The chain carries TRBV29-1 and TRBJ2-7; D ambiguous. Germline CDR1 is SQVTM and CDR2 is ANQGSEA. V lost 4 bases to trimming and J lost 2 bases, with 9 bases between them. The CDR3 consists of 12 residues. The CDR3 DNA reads TGCAGCGTTGGCTCAGCCACCTACGAGCAGTACTTC. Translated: CSVGSATYEQYF.

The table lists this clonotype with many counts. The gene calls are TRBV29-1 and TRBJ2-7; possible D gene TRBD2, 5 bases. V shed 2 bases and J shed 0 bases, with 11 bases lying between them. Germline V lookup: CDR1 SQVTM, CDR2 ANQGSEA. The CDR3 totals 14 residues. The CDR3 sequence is CSVEPRGSSYEQYF. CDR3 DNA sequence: TGCAGCGTTGAACCACGAGGGAGCTCCTACGAGCAGTACTTC.

This CDR3 is CASRDREWWSPLHF. The CDR3 DNA reads as TGTGCCAGCCGGGACAGGGAGTGGTGGTCACCCCTCCACTTT. The rearrangement joins TRBV7-9 to TRBJ1-6; 9 positions match TRBD1. Germline CDR1 and CDR2: SEHNR and FQNEAQ (reference sequence). This CDR3 is 14 amino acids long. Unmatched junction bases numbered 9, after V lost 8 bases and J lost 10 bases.

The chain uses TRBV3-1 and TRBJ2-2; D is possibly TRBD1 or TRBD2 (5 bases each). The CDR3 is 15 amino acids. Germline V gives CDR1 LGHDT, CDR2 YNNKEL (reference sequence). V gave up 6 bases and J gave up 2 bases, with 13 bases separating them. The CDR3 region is CASRLGTDNTGELFF. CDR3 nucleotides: TGTGCCAGCAGACTCGGGACGGACAACACCGGGGAGCTGTTTTTT.

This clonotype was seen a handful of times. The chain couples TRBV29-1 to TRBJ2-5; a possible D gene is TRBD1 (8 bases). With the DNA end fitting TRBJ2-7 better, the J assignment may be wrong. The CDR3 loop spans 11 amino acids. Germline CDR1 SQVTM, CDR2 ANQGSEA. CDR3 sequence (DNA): TGCAGCGGGACAGGGAGGGGCGAGCAGTACTTC. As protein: CSGTGRGEQYF.

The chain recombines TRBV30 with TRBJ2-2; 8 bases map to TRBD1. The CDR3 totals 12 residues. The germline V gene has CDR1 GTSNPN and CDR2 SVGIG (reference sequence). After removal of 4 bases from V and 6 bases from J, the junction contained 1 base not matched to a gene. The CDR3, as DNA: TGTGCCTGGACAGGGGGCCCCGGGGAGCTGTTTTTT. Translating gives CAWTGGPGELFF.

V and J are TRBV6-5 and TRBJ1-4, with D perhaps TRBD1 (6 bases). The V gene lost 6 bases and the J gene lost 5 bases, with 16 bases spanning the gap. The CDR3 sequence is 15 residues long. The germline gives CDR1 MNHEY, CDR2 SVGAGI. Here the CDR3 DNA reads TGTGCCAGCAGCCCGGGGCCAACAGGGAATGAAAAACTGTTTTTT. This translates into CASSPGPTGNEKLFF.

The CDR3 DNA sequence: TGTGCCAGCAGCCAAGGGCCGACTAGCACAGATACGCAGTATTTT. Translating gives CASSQGPTSTDTQYF. The chain carries TRBV3-1 and TRBJ2-3; no definite D call. Trimming cost V 1 base and J 0 bases, with 8 bases left between them. Per the germline V gene, CDR1 is LGHDT and CDR2 is YNNKEL (reference sequence). The CDR3 covers 15 residues.

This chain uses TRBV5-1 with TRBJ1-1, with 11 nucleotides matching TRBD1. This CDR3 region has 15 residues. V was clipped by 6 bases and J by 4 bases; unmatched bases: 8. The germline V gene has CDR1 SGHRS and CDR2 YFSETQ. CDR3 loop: CASTQPGQGGTEAFF. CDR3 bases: TGCGCCAGCACCCAGCCGGGACAGGGGGGCACTGAAGCTTTCTTT.

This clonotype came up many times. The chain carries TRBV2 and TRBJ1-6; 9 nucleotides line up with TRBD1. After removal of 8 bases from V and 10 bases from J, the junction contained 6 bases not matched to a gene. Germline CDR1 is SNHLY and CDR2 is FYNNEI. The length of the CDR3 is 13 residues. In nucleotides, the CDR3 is TGTGCCAGCGAATGGGACAGGGACTCACCCCTCCACTTT. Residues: CASEWDRDSPLHF.

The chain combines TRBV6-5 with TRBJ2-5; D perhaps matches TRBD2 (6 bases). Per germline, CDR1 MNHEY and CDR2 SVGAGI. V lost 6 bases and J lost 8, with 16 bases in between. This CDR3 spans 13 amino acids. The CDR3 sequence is CASRTGSPDTQYF. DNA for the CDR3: TGTGCCAGCAGAACCGGGAGCCCTGACACCCAGTACTTC.

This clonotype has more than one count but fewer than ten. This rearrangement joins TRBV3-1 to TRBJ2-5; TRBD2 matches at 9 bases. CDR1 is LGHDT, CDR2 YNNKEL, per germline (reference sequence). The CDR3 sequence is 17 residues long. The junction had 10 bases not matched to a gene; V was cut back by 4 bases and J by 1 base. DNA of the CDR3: TGTGCCAGCAGCCCAAACAGCGGGAGGACTCTCCAAGAGACCCAGTACTTC. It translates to CASSPNSGRTLQETQYF.

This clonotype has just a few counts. The CDR3 DNA is TGCAGTGCTAGAGATTTGATAGCGGAGCCAGATGAGCAGTTCTTC. Protein product: CSARDLIAEPDEQFF. The gene calls are TRBV20-1 and TRBJ2-1; tentatively, D is TRBD2 (6 bases). Trimming shortened V by 0 bases and J by 8 bases, and 17 bases separated the two germline ends. This CDR3 has 15 amino acids. CDR1 DFQATT and CDR2 SNEGSKA come from the germline V gene (reference sequence).

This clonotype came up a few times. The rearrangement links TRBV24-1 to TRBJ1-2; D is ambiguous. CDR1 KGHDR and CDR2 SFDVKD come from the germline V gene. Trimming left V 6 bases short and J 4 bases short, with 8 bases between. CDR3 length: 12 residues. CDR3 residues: CATSLDLYGYTF. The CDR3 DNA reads TGTGCCACCAGTTTAGACCTCTATGGCTACACCTTC.

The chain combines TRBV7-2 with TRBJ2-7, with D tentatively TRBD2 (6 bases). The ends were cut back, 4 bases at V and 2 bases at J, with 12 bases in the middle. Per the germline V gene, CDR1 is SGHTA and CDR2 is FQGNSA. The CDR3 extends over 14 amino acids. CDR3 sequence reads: CASSSGLRPYEQYF. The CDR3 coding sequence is TGTGCCAGCAGCTCGGGACTTCGGCCCTACGAGCAGTACTTC.

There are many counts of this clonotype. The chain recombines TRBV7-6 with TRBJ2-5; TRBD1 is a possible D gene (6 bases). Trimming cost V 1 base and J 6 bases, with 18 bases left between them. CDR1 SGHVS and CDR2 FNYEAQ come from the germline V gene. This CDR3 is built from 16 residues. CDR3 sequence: CASSLVVTRGTKTQYF. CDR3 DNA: TGTGCCAGCAGCTTAGTTGTGACGAGGGGGACAAAGACCCAGTACTTC.